The 17 T cell receptor beta chains below all came from one sample that was sequenced in a study of T cells after yellow fever vaccination. TCRdb passed the 5' RACE reads through MiXCR, listing each CDR3 protein once. The sample has approximately 170,000 distinct CDR3 sequences; about 11% are singletons. This sample comprised CD8+ T cells sorted from PBMCs, obtained 15 days after the yellow fever booster vaccination. Receptors originate from a young man who received the YFV17D yellow fever vaccine.

The chain is built from TRBV9 and TRBJ1-2, with 7 positions matching TRBD1. CDR1 and CDR2 from the germline V gene are SGDLS and YYNGEE. The CDR3 has 16 residues. Unmatched junction bases numbered 8, after V lost 3 bases and J lost 0 bases. The CDR3 DNA reads TGTGCCAGCAGCGGATCACAGGGGTACCCTAACTATGGCTACACCTTC. This sequence encodes CASSGSQGYPNYGYTF.

A few counts support this clonotype. This rearrangement joins TRBV14 to TRBJ2-5; D is perhaps TRBD2 (6 bases). The ends were cut back, 2 bases at V and 0 bases at J, with 16 bases in the middle. Germline V gene sequence: CDR1 SGHDN, CDR2 FVKESK. CDR3 length: 17 amino acids. In DNA, the CDR3 is TGTGCCAGCAGCCAAAGGACTCGGGGGAAACACCAAGAGACCCAGTACTTC. It encodes CASSQRTRGKHQETQYF.

The V call is TRBV27, the J call TRBJ2-1, with TRBD1 matching over 8 bases. Germline V gives CDR1 MNHEY, CDR2 SMNVEV (reference sequence). This CDR3 is built from 14 residues. V lost 5 bases and J lost 4; bases outside the gene matches: 4. The CDR3 sequence is CASSRGTGYNEQFF. The CDR3 nucleotides read TGTGCCAGCAGTCGGGGGACAGGTTACAATGAGCAGTTCTTC.

V is TRBV29-1 and J is TRBJ1-1, with D unresolved. CDR3 length: 16 residues. V was shortened by 6 bases and J by 0 bases, with 20 bases between the two germline ends. Germline V lookup: CDR1 SQVTM, CDR2 ANQGSEA. The CDR3 loop reads CSVSIIEAEMNTEAFF. As DNA, the CDR3 is TGCAGCGTAAGCATAATAGAAGCGGAGATGAACACTGAAGCTTTCTTT.

The V call is TRBV14, the J call TRBJ2-1, with D hard to call. Looked up from germline, CDR1 is SGHDN and CDR2 is FVKESK. V gave up 0 bases and J gave up 7 bases, with 10 bases separating them. The CDR3 totals 14 residues. CDR3 nucleotide sequence: TGTGCCAGCAGCCAAGATCTATACGGGAATGAGCAGTTCTTC. Its translation is CASSQDLYGNEQFF.

This clonotype has ten or more counts. The chain carries TRBV5-4 and TRBJ2-2; D is unresolved. Trimming stripped 0 bases from V and 4 bases from J, with 7 bases between. In germline, CDR1 is SGHNT, CDR2 YYREEE (reference sequence). The length of the CDR3 is 14 residues. For the CDR3, the DNA is TGTGCCAGCAGCTTGGGGGTCGCCACCGGGGAGCTGTTTTTT. Translated, it gives CASSLGVATGELFF.

This clonotype appeared a few times. In DNA form, the CDR3 reads TGTGCCAGCAAGACGGGGAGGATTTGGGATTCACCCCTCCACTTT. Protein: CASKTGRIWDSPLHF. The chain couples TRBV2 to TRBJ1-6; unclear D gene. Germline assignment: CDR1 SNHLY and CDR2 FYNNEI. The ends were cut back, 7 bases at V and 8 bases at J, with 18 bases in the middle. This CDR3 contains 15 residues. The entire variable domain, with the rest obtained from reference TRBV2 and TRBJ1-6, is as follows: EPEVTQTPSHQVTQMGQEVILRCVPISNHLYFYWYRQILGQKVEFLVSFYNNEISEKSEIFDDQFSVERPDGSNFTLKIRSTKLEDSAMYFCASKTGRIWDSPLHFGNGTRLTVT.

V is TRBV7-2 and J is TRBJ2-7; D unresolved. Trimming pared 5 bases from V and 5 bases from J, leaving 13 bases between. Per germline, CDR1 SGHTA and CDR2 FQGNSA. This CDR3 comprises 13 residues. The CDR3: CASSPWGSHEQYF. The DNA for the CDR3 is TGTGCCAGCAGCCCGTGGGGATCCCACGAGCAGTACTTC.

A few counts support this clonotype. The CDR3 loop is CASSLLGLGGYTF. CDR3 DNA: TGCGCCAGCAGTCTGTTGGGACTAGGAGGCTACACCTTC. The chain is built from TRBV5-1 and TRBJ1-2, with D possibly being TRBD1 (5 bases). Germline CDR1 SGHRS, CDR2 YFSETQ. There are 13 residues in the CDR3. V gave up 5 bases and J gave up 8 bases, with 16 bases separating them. Together with reference TRBV5-1 and TRBJ1-2, the CDR3 gives the full variable domain: KAGVTQTPRYLIKTRGQQVTLSCSPISGHRSVSWYQQTPGQGLQFLFEYFSETQRNKGNFPGRFSGRQFSNSRSEMNVSTLELGDSALYLCASSLLGLGGYTFGSGTRLTVV.

This chain uses TRBV6-5 with TRBJ1-2; unclear D gene. Germline V lookup: CDR1 MNHEY, CDR2 SVGAGI. The CDR3 covers 13 residues. V shed 2 bases and J shed 5 bases, with 9 bases lying between them. In DNA form, the CDR3 reads TGTGCCAGCAGTTACAACCCACAGTATGGCTACACCTTC. It is translated as CASSYNPQYGYTF.

This clonotype was counted at least ten times. V usage is TRBV4-1 and J usage is TRBJ1-5, with D perhaps TRBD1 (6 bases). CDR1 is MGHRA and CDR2 is YSYEKL in the germline V gene. This CDR3 contains 15 residues. V shed 2 bases and J shed 4 bases, with 12 bases lying between them. The CDR3, as DNA: TGCGCCAGCAGCCAACTGACGGGGGCTAATCAGCCCCAGCATTTT. It translates to CASSQLTGANQPQHF.

This rearrangement joins TRBV28 to TRBJ1-2; D ambiguous. The ends were cut back, 8 bases at V and 3 bases at J, with 16 bases in the middle. This CDR3 comprises 14 residues. Looked up from germline, CDR1 is MDHEN and CDR2 is SYDVKM. The CDR3: CASASTLGDYGYTF. CDR3 in DNA: TGTGCCAGCGCCTCGACCCTCGGGGACTATGGCTACACCTTC.

The J gene is TRBJ2-2, the V gene TRBV29-1; TRBD1 agrees at 7 bases. The CDR3 runs to 15 residues. V lost 1 base and J lost 5; bases outside the gene matches: 7. Germline V lookup: CDR1 SQVTM, CDR2 ANQGSEA. CDR3 residues: CSVEALGTETGELFF. CDR3 DNA: TGCAGCGTTGAAGCTCTCGGGACAGAGACCGGGGAGCTGTTTTTT.

This clonotype has just a few counts. The V call is TRBV12-3 or TRBV12-4, the J call TRBJ1-5, with TRBD1 matching 11 bases. V was clipped by 4 bases and J by 7 bases; unmatched bases: 3. The CDR3 spans 14 residues. The CDR3 DNA sequence: TGTGCCAGCAGTTATGGACAGGGGGCCCAGCCCCAGCATTTT. This gives the protein CASSYGQGAQPQHF.

V is TRBV27 and J is TRBJ2-5; no reliable D call. Trimming took off 5 bases at V and 2 bases at J, with 15 bases between the two ends. This CDR3 region has 15 residues. Germline V CDR1 and CDR2: MNHEY, SMNVEV (reference sequence). CDR3 amino acids: CASSPPPSGQETQYF. The CDR3 DNA reads as TGTGCCAGCAGTCCCCCCCCCAGTGGGCAAGAGACCCAGTACTTC.

Ten or more counts support this clonotype. CDR3 coding DNA: TGTGCCAGCAGCCAAGGGGGACTAGCAGGGGAGACCCAGTACTTC. As protein: CASSQGGLAGETQYF. J is TRBJ2-5 and V is TRBV7-3; 9 bases align to TRBD2. J lost 5 bases, V lost 5 bases, and 9 bases had no gene match. The CDR3 loop spans 15 amino acids. Germline lookup yields CDR1 SGHTA and CDR2 FQGTGA.

This rearrangement joins TRBV12-3 or TRBV12-4 to TRBJ2-1; D remains ambiguous. Trimming cost V 0 bases and J 8 bases, with 8 bases left between them. The CDR3 consists of 13 residues. This CDR3 is CASSLAFGYEQFF. CDR3 in DNA: TGTGCCAGCAGTTTAGCCTTTGGCTATGAGCAGTTCTTC.